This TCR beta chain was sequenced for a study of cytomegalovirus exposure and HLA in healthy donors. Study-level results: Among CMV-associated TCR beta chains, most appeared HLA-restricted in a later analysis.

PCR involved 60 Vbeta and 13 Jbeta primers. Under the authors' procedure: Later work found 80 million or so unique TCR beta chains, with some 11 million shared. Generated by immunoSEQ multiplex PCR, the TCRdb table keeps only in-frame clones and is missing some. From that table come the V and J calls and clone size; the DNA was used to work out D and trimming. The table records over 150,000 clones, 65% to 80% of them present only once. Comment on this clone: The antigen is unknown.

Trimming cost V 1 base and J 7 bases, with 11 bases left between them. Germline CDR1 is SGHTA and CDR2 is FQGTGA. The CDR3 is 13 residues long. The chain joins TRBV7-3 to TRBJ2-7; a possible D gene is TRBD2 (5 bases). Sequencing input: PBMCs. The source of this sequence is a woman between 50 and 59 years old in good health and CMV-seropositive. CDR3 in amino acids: CASSLNLRGEQYF. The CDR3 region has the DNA TGTGCCAGCAGCTTAAATCTCCGGGGTGAGCAGTACTTC.